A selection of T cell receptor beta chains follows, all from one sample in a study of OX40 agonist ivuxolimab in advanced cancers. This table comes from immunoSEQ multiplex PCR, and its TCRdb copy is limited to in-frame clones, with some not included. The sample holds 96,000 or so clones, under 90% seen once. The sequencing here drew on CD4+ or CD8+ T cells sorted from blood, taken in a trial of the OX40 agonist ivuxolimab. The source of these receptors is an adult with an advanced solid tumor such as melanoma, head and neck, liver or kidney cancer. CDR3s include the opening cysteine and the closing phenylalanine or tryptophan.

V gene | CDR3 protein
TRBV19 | CASSQRGRVPQETQYF
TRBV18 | CASSSDSPSGVQYF
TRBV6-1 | CASSEAPIYEQYF
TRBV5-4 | CASSLDSNEQFF
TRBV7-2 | CASSLMDDEIF
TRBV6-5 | CASSQREGAYEQYF
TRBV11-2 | CASSFPLAPVHETQYF
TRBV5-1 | CASSLPGVSTDTQYF
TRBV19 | CASTLIWPFSTGSIMNTEAFF
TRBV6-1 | CASRSGFDTEAFF
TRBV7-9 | CASSRDDIIPYEQYF
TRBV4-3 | CASSQEPRGDYEQYF
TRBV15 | CATSRDFQGARGQPQHF
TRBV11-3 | CASSLGLAVGAYNEQFF
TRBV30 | CAWSESSNQPQHF
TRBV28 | CASSLTGHLVMNTEAFF
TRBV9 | CASSVLGTDTQYF
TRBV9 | CASSPLGLGGRETQYF
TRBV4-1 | CASKVAGGLYNEQFF
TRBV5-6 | CASSAGELGYTDTQYF
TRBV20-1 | CSARQDYEQYF
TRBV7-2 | CASSLASGGYPYEQYF
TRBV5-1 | CASSSTGYSSYEQYF